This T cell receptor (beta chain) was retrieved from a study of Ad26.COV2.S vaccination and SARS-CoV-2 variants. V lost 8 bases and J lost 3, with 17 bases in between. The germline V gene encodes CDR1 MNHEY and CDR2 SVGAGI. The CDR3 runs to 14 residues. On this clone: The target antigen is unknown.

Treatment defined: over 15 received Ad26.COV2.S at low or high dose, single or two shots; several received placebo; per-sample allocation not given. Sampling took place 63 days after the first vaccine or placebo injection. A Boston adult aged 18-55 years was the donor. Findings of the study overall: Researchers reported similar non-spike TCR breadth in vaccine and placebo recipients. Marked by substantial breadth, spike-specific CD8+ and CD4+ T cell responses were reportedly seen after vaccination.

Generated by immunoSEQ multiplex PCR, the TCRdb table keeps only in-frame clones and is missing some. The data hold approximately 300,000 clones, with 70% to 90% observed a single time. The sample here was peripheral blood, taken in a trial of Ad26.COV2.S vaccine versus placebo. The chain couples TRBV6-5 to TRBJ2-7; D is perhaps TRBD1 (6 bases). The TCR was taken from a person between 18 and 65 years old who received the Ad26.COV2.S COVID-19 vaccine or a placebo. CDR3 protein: CASGGSPPVYEQYF. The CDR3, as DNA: TGTGCCAGCGGGGGCAGTCCCCCAGTCTACGAGCAGTACTTC.